A single sample is the source of the 9 T cell receptor beta chains below, sequenced in a study of T cells after posttransplantation cyclophosphamide. TCRdb's table, derived via immunoSEQ multiplex PCR, lists solely in-frame clones and lacks some. The sample consists of some 17,000 clones, roughly four fifths of them appearing once. Treatment was busulfan-fludarabine conditioning, a marrow graft, and cyclophosphamide on days +3 and +4. The input for sequencing was CD8+ T cells sorted from PBMCs, taken 1903 days after a stem cell transplant with posttransplant cyclophosphamide. The source is a female patient aged 35-55 years who received an allogeneic stem cell transplant from a related donor, was CMV-positive, and had no GVHD. Some T cells may trace back to the graft donor.

The CDR3 reads CASSGTGVYNEQFF. CDR3 in DNA: TGCGCCAGCAGCGGGACAGGGGTCTACAATGAGCAGTTCTTC. The chain combines TRBV5-1 with TRBJ2-1; 10 bases align to TRBD1. Trimming at V came to 4 bases and at J to 3 bases, leaving 1 base not matched to a gene. The CDR3 runs to 14 residues. Germline CDR1 SGHRS, CDR2 YFSETQ.

The DNA for the CDR3 is TGTGCCAGCAGCCCCCGGACAGCACAAGAGACCCAGTACTTC. It translates to CASSPRTAQETQYF. The V gene is TRBV7-9, the J gene TRBJ2-5; D perhaps matches TRBD1 (6 bases). The CDR3 is 14 residues long. CDR1 SEHNR and CDR2 FQNEAQ come from the germline V gene (reference sequence). Trimming shortened V by 5 bases and J by 2 bases, and 12 bases separated the two germline ends.

Concerning this clone: The junction departs from germline at one end; a sequencing error may be responsible. The V call is TRBV7-7, the J call TRBJ2-1; 7 bases line up with TRBD1. This CDR3 is built from 14 residues. In germline, CDR1 is SSHAT, CDR2 FNYEAQ (reference sequence). The CDR3 DNA reads TGTGCTAGCAGCTTAGGGGGCACCTACAATGAGCAGTTCTTC. As protein: CASSLGGTYNEQFF.

The chain joins TRBV6-5 to TRBJ1-3; no firm D call. This CDR3 comprises 15 residues. V lost 10 bases to trimming and J lost 0 bases, with 16 bases between them. CDR1 and CDR2 from the germline V gene are MNHEY and SVGAGI. The CDR3 DNA follows: TGTGCCACGGCACCGGGAGACAACTCTGGAAACACCATATATTTT. The encoded protein is CATAPGDNSGNTIYF.

The chain joins TRBV6-6 to TRBJ2-1, with 9 nucleotides matching TRBD1. CDR1 MNHNY and CDR2 SVGAGI come from the germline V gene (reference sequence). The CDR3 has 14 residues. Trimming cost V 8 bases and J 4 bases; bases outside gene matches: 6. The CDR3 sequence: CASFLDRGYNEQFF. CDR3 nucleotides: TGTGCCAGCTTTCTGGACAGGGGATACAATGAGCAGTTCTTC.

The rearrangement joins TRBV7-9 to TRBJ1-6, with TRBD1 as a possible D gene (5 bases). This CDR3 is 14 amino acids long. Germline V lookup: CDR1 SEHNR, CDR2 FQNEAQ (reference sequence). Trimming took off 7 bases at V and 5 bases at J, with 12 bases between the two ends. The CDR3 nucleotides are TGTGCCAGCAATCCGGGACTGGATAATTCACCCCTCCACTTT. Translated: CASNPGLDNSPLHF.

This rearrangement joins TRBV7-6 to TRBJ2-3, with D possibly matching TRBD2 (6 bases). Germline-derived CDR1 and CDR2 are SGHVS and FNYEAQ. V was pared by 5 bases and J by 2 bases, with 26 bases between. The CDR3 consists of 19 residues. CDR3 nucleotides: TGTGCCAGCAGCCAATTCGGAAGGGAGAGCGGGCTTATCACAGATACGCAGTATTTT. This gives the protein CASSQFGRESGLITDTQYF. The full variable domain, completed using reference TRBV7-6 and TRBJ2-3, is GAGVSQSPRYKVTKRGQDVALRCDPISGHVSLYWYRQALGQGPEFLTYFNYEAQQDKSGLPNDRFSAERPEGSISTLTIQRTEQRDSAMYRCASSQFGRESGLITDTQYFGPGTRLTVL.

This clone came up once. The V gene is TRBV11-2, the J gene TRBJ1-1, with TRBD1 identical over 7 bases. CDR1 and CDR2 (germline): SGHAT, FQNNGV. V lost 5 bases, J lost 1 base, and 7 bases stayed unmatched. The CDR3 has 15 residues. The CDR3 loop is CASSKGRTGNTEAFF. The DNA for the CDR3 is TGTGCCAGCAGCAAAGGGCGGACAGGGAACACTGAAGCTTTCTTT.

This clone was seen more than once but under ten times. The V call is TRBV13, the J call TRBJ2-7, with TRBD1 matching over 12 bases. The CDR3 is 14 amino acids. Germline V gene sequence: CDR1 PRHDT, CDR2 FYEKMQ (reference sequence). The trim removed 4 bases at V and 6 bases at J, leaving 4 bases unmatched. CDR3 loop: CASSSGTGGLEQYF. CDR3 nucleotide sequence: TGTGCCAGCAGCTCCGGGACAGGGGGCCTCGAGCAGTACTTC. The full variable domain, completed using reference TRBV13 and TRBJ2-7, is AAGVIQSPRHLIKEKRETATLKCYPIPRHDTVYWYQQGPGQDPQFLISFYEKMQSDKGSIPDRFSAQQFSDYHSELNMSSLELGDSALYFCASSSGTGGLEQYFGPGTRLTVT.